This TCR beta chain came from a study of OX40 agonist ivuxolimab in advanced cancers. Overall study context: Clinicians treated patients with ivuxolimab, an agonistic anti-OX40 (CD134) antibody.

The length of the CDR3 is 14 residues. V gave up 0 bases and J gave up 5 bases; unmatched junction bases: 3. The germline CDR1 and CDR2 sequences are SGHNT and YYREEE (reference sequence). With baseline, cycle 4 day 1, and cycle 7 day 1 as timepoints, blood was sampled. The method was immunoSEQ multiplex PCR; TCRdb's version includes in-frame clones alone and lacks a portion of them. The sample consists of approximately 72,000 clones, around 90% of them appearing once. The chain recombines TRBV5-4 with TRBJ2-7; 9 bases are a match to TRBD2. This receptor was obtained from an adult with an advanced solid tumor such as melanoma, head and neck, liver or kidney cancer. The input for sequencing was CD4+ or CD8+ T cells sorted from blood, taken in a trial of the OX40 agonist ivuxolimab. CDR3 nucleotides: TGTGCCAGCAGCTTGGCGGCTAGCGGGGACGAGCAGTACTTC. This codes for CASSLAASGDEQYF.